This entry lists 22 T cell receptor beta chains sequenced from one sample in a study of blood T cells in healthy people across ages. Through a sample-barcoded 5' primer and a J-beta primer mix, a second PCR was run for roughly 6 to 11 cycles. TCRdb reprocessed the 5' RACE reads with MiXCR, giving one entry per CDR3 protein. The data show some 1.7 million distinct CDR3 sequences, with 28% seen just once and approximately 7.7% held by the top ten. Sequenced: blood. These receptors all stem from a woman in her thirties in good health.

This clonotype was counted a few times. The chain combines TRBV5-6 with TRBJ1-2, with 7 nucleotides matching TRBD1. The CDR3 is 15 residues long. Germline V gives CDR1 SGHDT, CDR2 YYEEEE. The J segment lost 4 bases and the V segment lost 0 bases, leaving 6 bases of the junction unmatched. The CDR3: CASSLAVTGIYGYTF. CDR3 bases: TGTGCCAGCAGCTTGGCCGTGACAGGGATCTATGGCTACACCTTC.

There are many counts of this clonotype. The rearrangement uses TRBV5-1 and TRBJ2-7; D gene unclear. The CDR3 spans 13 residues. CDR1 is SGHRS, CDR2 YFSETQ, per germline. V was pared by 4 bases and J by 4 bases, with 12 bases between. The CDR3 spells CASSGHLGYEQYF. The CDR3 nucleotides read TGCGCCAGCAGCGGCCACCTCGGGTACGAGCAGTACTTC.

Many counts were recorded for this clonotype. V gene TRBV5-1 combines with J gene TRBJ2-1; perhaps TRBD2 as D (5 bases). CDR3 length: 13 amino acids. Germline V gives CDR1 SGHRS, CDR2 YFSETQ. V gave up 4 bases and J gave up 6 bases, with 11 bases separating them. The CDR3 DNA sequence: TGCGCCAGCAGCCCGGCGGGCTCCAATGAGCAGTTCTTC. Its translation: CASSPAGSNEQFF.

The genes are TRBV9 and TRBJ1-1; 11 nucleotides line up with TRBD1. V lost 3 bases, J lost 10 bases, and 5 bases stayed unmatched. Germline CDR1 and CDR2: SGDLS and YYNGEE. This CDR3 has 13 residues. The CDR3 region is CASSGGQGALAFF. For the CDR3, the DNA is TGTGCCAGCAGCGGTGGACAGGGGGCTTTAGCTTTCTTT.

The J gene is TRBJ2-7, the V gene TRBV24-1; 16 bases line up with TRBD2. With 9 bases clipped from V and 0 bases from J, the junction kept 7 bases outside the gene matches. CDR3 length equals 17 residues. Per the germline V gene, CDR1 is KGHDR and CDR2 is SFDVKD. The CDR3 loop is CATLHGTSGRVSYEQYF. In nucleotides, the CDR3 is TGTGCCACCTTACACGGGACTAGCGGGAGGGTCTCCTACGAGCAGTACTTC.

The chain couples TRBV9 to TRBJ2-7, with D unresolved. V was shortened by 4 bases and J by 1 base, with 12 bases between the two germline ends. The CDR3 is made up of 14 amino acids. Germline CDR1 and CDR2: SGDLS and YYNGEE. The CDR3 region is CASSQSRESYEQYF. The CDR3 nucleotides read TGTGCCAGCAGCCAAAGTCGCGAGTCCTACGAGCAGTACTTC.

This clonotype has more than one count but fewer than ten. This chain uses TRBV7-9 with TRBJ2-1; no firm D call. CDR1 is SEHNR, CDR2 FQNEAQ, per germline (reference sequence). This CDR3 is built from 13 residues. V was shortened by 1 base and J by 7 bases, with 8 bases between the two germline ends. The CDR3 sequence is CASSLVVQNEQFF. The CDR3 DNA reads TGTGCCAGCAGCTTAGTAGTGCAGAATGAGCAGTTCTTC.

The rearrangement uses TRBV6-1 and TRBJ2-1; TRBD1 matches 9 bases. Losses at the gene ends were 6 bases for V and 3 bases for J; bases not matched to a gene: 6. The CDR3 length is 15 residues. The germline V gene has CDR1 MNHNS and CDR2 SASEGT. The CDR3 coding sequence is TGTGCCAGCAGGTACAGGGGGCGATACTACAATGAGCAGTTCTTC. This sequence encodes CASRYRGRYYNEQFF.

With regard to this clonotype: Germline is not matched at one junction end, which may reflect a read error. V usage is TRBV12-3 or TRBV12-4 and J usage is TRBJ2-4, with 10 bases identical to TRBD1. The CDR3 has 15 amino acids. The chain's CDR3 is CASSFGDRGQNIQDF. As DNA, the CDR3 is TGTGCCAGCAGTTTTGGGGACAGGGGACAAAACATTCAGGACTTC.

This clonotype was seen more than once but under ten times. As DNA, the CDR3 is TGTGCCAGCAGTGATGAGGCCGTAAGCTCCTACAATGAGCAGTTCTTC. Residues: CASSDEAVSSYNEQFF. This chain uses TRBV6-1 with TRBJ2-1; D unclear. This CDR3 comprises 16 residues. V dropped 3 bases and J dropped 0 bases, with 12 bases sitting between them. Looked up from germline, CDR1 is MNHNS and CDR2 is SASEGT.

The chain joins TRBV20-1 to TRBJ1-5; D call uncertain. V gave up 2 bases and J gave up 3 bases, with 11 bases separating them. This CDR3 has 14 amino acids. Germline values: CDR1 DFQATT, CDR2 SNEGSKA (reference sequence). The CDR3 is CSARLAQNNQPQHF. The CDR3 nucleotides read TGCAGTGCTAGACTCGCACAGAACAATCAGCCCCAGCATTTT.

The genes are TRBV30 and TRBJ1-2; D is ambiguous. The CDR3 is 12 amino acids. Looked up from germline, CDR1 is GTSNPN and CDR2 is SVGIG (reference sequence). Deletions cut 2 bases from V and 4 bases from J, with 8 bases between. CDR3 bases: TGTGCCTGGAGTCGGGGAATCTATGGCTACACCTTC. This encodes CAWSRGIYGYTF.

This clonotype was observed a handful of times. V is TRBV4-3 and J is TRBJ1-2; tentatively, D is TRBD1 (5 bases). The length of the CDR3 is 15 residues. Germline V gene sequence: CDR1 LGHNA, CDR2 YSLEER. V gave up 0 bases and J gave up 4 bases, with 12 bases separating them. The CDR3 region is CASSQDSRVGYGYTF. As DNA, the CDR3 is TGCGCCAGCAGCCAAGATAGCAGGGTGGGCTATGGCTACACCTTC.

This clonotype appeared a few times. The V call is TRBV5-5, the J call TRBJ2-2, with 8 bases fitting TRBD1. CDR1 and CDR2 (germline): SGHKS, YYEKEE (reference sequence). With V trimmed by 3 bases and J by 0 bases, 1 base remained unmatched. This CDR3 spans 15 amino acids. In DNA, the CDR3 is TGTGCCAGCAGCTCACAGGGGGCGAACACCGGGGAGCTGTTTTTT. Translated, it gives CASSSQGANTGELFF.

This clonotype came up once. The chain joins TRBV7-2 to TRBJ1-2; 7 bases match TRBD1. The CDR3 contains 13 residues. V dropped 2 bases and J dropped 8; count of bases not matched to a gene: 5. Per the germline V gene, CDR1 is SGHTA and CDR2 is FQGNSA. The CDR3 protein is CASSLRQGEGYTF. As DNA, the CDR3 is TGTGCCAGCAGCTTAAGACAGGGTGAAGGCTACACCTTC. The full variable domain, completed using reference TRBV7-2 and TRBJ1-2, is GAGVSQSPSNKVTEKGKDVELRCDPISGHTALYWYRQSLGQGLEFLIYFQGNSAPDKSGLPSDRFSAERTGGSVSTLTIQRTQQEDSAVYLCASSLRQGEGYTFGSGTRLTVV.

The CDR3 loop is CASSKEAGSYEQYF. The DNA for the CDR3 is TGTGCCAGCAGCAAAGAGGCAGGTTCCTACGAGCAGTACTTC. The J gene is TRBJ2-7, the V gene TRBV21-1. TRBV21-1 is a pseudogene locus. This CDR3 has 14 amino acids.

The gene calls are TRBV20-1 and TRBJ1-5; maybe TRBD1 (5 bases). The V and J ends lost 1 base and 5 bases respectively, with 9 bases between them. The length of the CDR3 is 13 residues. Germline values: CDR1 DFQATT, CDR2 SNEGSKA (reference sequence). The CDR3, as DNA: TGCAGTGCTAGAGTTGGGACGGATCAGCCCCAGCATTTT. This sequence encodes CSARVGTDQPQHF.

As to this clonotype: This may come from a read error, since a much larger clone is one base off. V usage is TRBV12-3 or TRBV12-4 and J usage is TRBJ2-3; 7 nucleotides match TRBD1. The CDR3 consists of 15 residues. V was pared by 11 bases and J by 7 bases, with 18 bases of the junction left unmatched. CDR3 in amino acids: CAGASPGQLRYTQYF. CDR3 nucleotides: TGTGCCGGCGCCTCTCCGGGACAGCTACGATATACGCAGTATTTT.

In this sample, this clonotype turned up many times. The rearrangement joins TRBV4-1 to TRBJ2-6; TRBD1 aligns across 9 bases. Germline CDR1 is MGHRA and CDR2 is YSYEKL. The CDR3 is 19 amino acids. V was clipped by 5 bases and J by 4 bases; unmatched bases: 15. For the CDR3, the DNA is TGCGCCAGCAGCAAACTACCGGGACAGGGAACGTTCGGGGCCAACGTCCTGACTTTC. This encodes CASSKLPGQGTFGANVLTF.

This clonotype was seen a few times. This rearrangement joins TRBV20-1 to TRBJ2-7; 8 nucleotides agree with TRBD1. The CDR3 is 12 residues long. Unmatched junction bases numbered 2, after V lost 2 bases and J lost 5 bases. Germline-derived CDR1 and CDR2 are DFQATT and SNEGSKA (reference sequence). CDR3 bases: TGCAGTGCTAGAAGACAGGGGCACGAGCAGTACTTC. Amino acid sequence: CSARRQGHEQYF.

This clonotype was seen a few times. The genes are TRBV20-1 and TRBJ2-3; D unclear. CDR3 size: 16 residues. Trimming pared 0 bases from V and 1 base from J, leaving 14 bases between. CDR1 is DFQATT and CDR2 is SNEGSKA in the germline V gene (reference sequence). CDR3 amino acids: CSARDQSAPGTDTQYF. The CDR3, as DNA: TGCAGTGCTAGAGATCAGTCCGCACCCGGCACAGATACGCAGTATTTT.

The genes are TRBV5-1 and TRBJ2-3; 9 nucleotides line up with TRBD1. V shed 2 bases and J 3 bases; nucleotides not matched to a gene: 7. CDR1 SGHRS and CDR2 YFSETQ come from the germline V gene. This CDR3 comprises 16 residues. The CDR3 here is CASSLQGAVGTDTQYF. DNA for the CDR3: TGCGCCAGCAGCTTACAGGGGGCTGTTGGTACAGATACGCAGTATTTT. Together with reference TRBV5-1 and TRBJ2-3, the CDR3 gives the full variable domain: KAGVTQTPRYLIKTRGQQVTLSCSPISGHRSVSWYQQTPGQGLQFLFEYFSETQRNKGNFPGRFSGRQFSNSRSEMNVSTLELGDSALYLCASSLQGAVGTDTQYFGPGTRLTVL.